This TCR beta chain appears in the sequencing data of a study of T cells of healthy individuals (dated by TCRdb to between 2018 and 2020). Libraries were constructed by 5' RACE. TCRdb names Illumina MiSeq as the instrument used. TCRdb trimmed public reads at Q25 via fastp, called clones via MiXCR and kept in-frame beta chains. CDR3 protein duplicates are merged, each entry listing the most common genes and DNA. Recorded for this sample are roughly 87,000 distinct CDR3 sequences; approximately 15% of them occurred a single time. The ten largest clones represent 6.2% of the sample. From V the trimming removes 0 bases and from J it removes 7 bases, while the gene matches leave 7 bases of the junction unaccounted for. From the cysteine through the phenylalanine, the CDR3 covers 16 amino acids. Of all the DNA, just the CDR3 is kept, 48 bases in frame from base 1. According to the germline V gene, CDR1 reads SGHDT and CDR2 reads YYEEEE.

A few counts support this clonotype. No cognate antigen has been identified for it. No base qualities exist here, and no much larger clone lies one base off it. The V and J segments used are TRBV5-6 and TRBJ1-5; 10 bases in the middle match TRBD1. This receptor was identified in a human donor in good health. At the DNA level, the sequence is TGTGCCAGCAGCTTGGGAACTGGGACAGGGGTGCAGCCCCAGCATTTT. Its protein is CASSLGTGTGVQPQHF.